This T cell receptor (beta chain) was found in a study of blood T cell repertoires in COVID-19. At the level of the study: COVID-19 samples, acute and convalescent, were from the United States, Italy and Spain.

This clone was counted once. In the authors' methods: Amplifying reference gene primers gave estimates of nucleated cell counts. Sequencing used immunoSEQ multiplex PCR; TCRdb keeps in-frame clones, though not all of them. V and J calls and clone size are as listed in that table; D and trimming were resolved from the DNA. The data show about 160,000 clones, around 80% seen once. V was pared by 5 bases and J by 6 bases, with 10 bases of the junction left unmatched. Germline V gene lookup returns CDR1 SGHAT and CDR2 FQNNGV. CDR3 length: 15 residues. Ages ranged from roughly 18 to 100 years, with residence in fewer than 25 US areas. Membership in each cohort depended on participant-reported clinical history.

Input material: PBMCs or T cells enriched from blood (not recorded which). The origin of this receptor is an older woman who had recovered from COVID-19. This chain joins TRBV11-2 and TRBJ1-5, with TRBD1 matching over 7 bases. As DNA, the CDR3 is TGTGCCAGCAGCGCGCAACAGGGGATCAGTCAGCCCCAGCATTTT. Protein: CASSAQQGISQPQHF.